What follows are 14 T cell receptor beta chains derived from one specimen sequenced in a study of blood T cells in healthy people across ages. Using a J-beta primer mix together with a sample-barcoded 5' primer, a second PCR was run for 7 to 11 cycles. TCRdb reprocessed the 5' RACE reads via MiXCR and lists one record per CDR3 protein. The data hold approximately 1.5 million distinct CDR3 sequences, with almost 35% observed a single time. The sequenced sample was blood. The source is a woman in her twenties or thirties in good health.

This clonotype was seen a handful of times. V and J are TRBV6-1 and TRBJ1-2, with 8 positions matching TRBD1. This CDR3 is built from 12 residues. Germline V lookup: CDR1 MNHNS, CDR2 SASEGT. Trimming removed 6 bases from V and 13 bases from J; junction bases left unmatched: 10. The CDR3 DNA sequence: TGTGCCAGCAGGGGACAGGACTCCATCCCCACCTTC. Translation: CASRGQDSIPTF.

The chain carries TRBV9 and TRBJ2-3, with 8 nucleotides matching TRBD1. The length of the CDR3 is 16 residues. V lost 4 bases, J lost 4 bases, and 11 bases stayed unmatched. The germline CDR1 and CDR2 sequences are SGDLS and YYNGEE. CDR3 amino acids: CASSPQTGDRPDTQYF. DNA of the CDR3: TGTGCCAGCAGCCCCCAGACAGGGGATCGTCCAGATACGCAGTATTTT. The full variable domain, completed using reference TRBV9 and TRBJ2-3, is DSGVTQTPKHLITATGQRVTLRCSPRSGDLSVYWYQQSLDQGLQFLIQYYNGEERAKGNILERFSAQQFPDLHSELNLSSLELGDSALYFCASSPQTGDRPDTQYFGPGTRLTVL.

This clonotype was counted only a few times. This rearrangement joins TRBV9 to TRBJ2-5, with 9 positions matching TRBD2. The better agreement between TRBJ2-7 and the DNA end casts doubt on the J call. The V gene's germline CDR1 is SGDLS and CDR2 YYNGEE. The CDR3 has 15 amino acids. The CDR3 reads CASSAGTSSYYEQYF. The CDR3 DNA is TGTGCCAGCAGCGCCGGGACTAGCAGCTACTACGAGCAGTACTTC.

The CDR3 is CASSWGDRAYSYEQYF. CDR3 in DNA: TGCGCCAGCAGCTGGGGGGACAGGGCTTACTCCTACGAGCAGTACTTC. The V and J genes are TRBV5-1 and TRBJ2-7; 9 positions match TRBD1. The V segment lost 3 bases and the J segment 0 bases; nucleotides outside the gene matches: 7. The CDR3 consists of 16 residues. CDR1 is SGHRS, CDR2 YFSETQ, per germline.

This clonotype was seen only once. The junction shows a germline mismatch at one end, possibly a read error. The chain carries TRBV27 and TRBJ2-7; D may be TRBD1 (6 bases). Per the germline V gene, CDR1 is MNHEY and CDR2 is SMNVEV (reference sequence). The CDR3 is 13 amino acids. The CDR3: CACSRTVGYEQYF. The CDR3 coding sequence is TGTGCCTGCAGCCGGACAGTCGGCTACGAGCAGTACTTC.

CDR3: CSVRRRAGGYEQYF. Here the CDR3 DNA reads TGCAGTGTAAGAAGACGTGCGGGAGGTTACGAGCAGTACTTC. The genes are TRBV20-1 and TRBJ2-7, with 8 bases lining up with TRBD2. V lost 7 bases to trimming and J lost 4 bases; unmatched junction nucleotides: 12. The CDR3 contains 14 residues. Germline values: CDR1 DFQATT, CDR2 SNEGSKA (reference sequence).

The rearrangement uses TRBV2 and TRBJ2-3; 14 bases map to TRBD2. V was pared by 6 bases and J by 4 bases, with 9 bases of the junction left unmatched. CDR3 length equals 17 residues. Germline V gene data show CDR1 as SNHLY and CDR2 as FYNNEI. The DNA of the CDR3 is TGTGCCAGCAGCTTAGGGGGACTAGCGGGGGTTTCAGATACGCAGTATTTT. This gives the protein CASSLGGLAGVSDTQYF.

This clonotype was counted a few times. The gene calls are TRBV7-9 and TRBJ2-5; 8 bases are shared with TRBD2. This CDR3 has 17 residues. Germline loops: CDR1 SEHNR, CDR2 FQNEAQ (reference sequence). After removal of 2 bases from V and 2 bases from J, the junction contained 10 bases not matched to a gene. The CDR3 here is CASSLNRGSGRQETQYF. The CDR3 coding sequence is TGTGCCAGCAGCTTAAACCGAGGGAGCGGGAGACAAGAGACCCAGTACTTC.

The sample holds a few counts of this clonotype. The gene calls are TRBV7-8 and TRBJ1-5, with 7 bases identical to TRBD1. This CDR3 is 15 amino acids long. The V and J ends lost 5 bases and 3 bases, in that order; junction bases with no gene match: 7. In germline, CDR1 is SGHVS, CDR2 FQNEAQ. This CDR3 is CASSRDRAHNQPQHF. The CDR3 DNA is TGTGCCAGCAGCAGAGACAGGGCCCACAATCAGCCCCAGCATTTT.

This chain connects TRBV6-6 to TRBJ1-1, with D hard to call. V lost 2 bases to trimming and J lost 7 bases, with 11 bases between them. Germline-derived CDR1 and CDR2 are MNHNY and SVGAGI (reference sequence). The CDR3 has 13 residues. The CDR3 sequence: CASSYITAREAFF. The CDR3, as DNA: TGTGCCAGCAGTTACATTACGGCACGTGAAGCTTTCTTT.

With respect to this clonotype: Germline and junction disagree at one end, which may indicate a read error. The chain combines TRBV7-8 with TRBJ2-5; 7 nucleotides match TRBD2. The CDR3 consists of 16 residues. The germline V gene encodes CDR1 SGHVS and CDR2 FQNEAQ. Written as DNA, the CDR3 is TGTACCAGCAGCTCCTCTAGTGGGAGGGGTGGCTTAAAACAGTACTTC. Residues: CTSSSSSGRGGLKQYF.

V is TRBV4-1 and J is TRBJ2-7; TRBD2 matches at 7 bases. Germline CDR1 MGHRA, CDR2 YSYEKL. The CDR3 is 17 amino acids. V shed 0 bases, J shed 1 base, and the junction held 9 bases outside the gene matches. CDR3: CASSQDAFRGGSYEQYF. The CDR3 DNA reads TGCGCCAGCAGCCAAGACGCATTCCGGGGAGGGTCCTACGAGCAGTACTTC.

V gene TRBV9 combines with J gene TRBJ1-2; no firm D call. Germline CDR1 reads SGDLS; CDR2 reads YYNGEE. Trimming pared 10 bases from V and 8 bases from J, leaving 15 bases between. The CDR3 is 11 amino acids. CDR3 residues: CASTGFYGYTF. The CDR3 nucleotides are TGTGCCTCTACGGGATTCTACGGCTACACCTTC.

This clonotype showed up just a few times. CDR3 amino acids: CASSLTRTGYNQPQHF. The CDR3 bases are TGTGCCAGCAGTTTAACGCGGACAGGGTATAATCAGCCCCAGCATTTT. The chain employs TRBV27 and TRBJ1-5; TRBD1 matches at 8 bases. Germline loops: CDR1 MNHEY, CDR2 SMNVEV (reference sequence). With 2 bases clipped from V and 4 bases from J, the junction kept 7 bases outside the gene matches. The CDR3 totals 16 residues.